The 28 T cell receptor beta chains in this list originate from one sample, sequenced in a study of CD8+ T cells in alopecia areata. Sequencing relied on a cDNA template that was reverse transcribed from extracted RNA. This table comes from immunoSEQ multiplex PCR, and its TCRdb copy is limited to in-frame clones, with some not included. Of tens of thousands of clones listed, roughly 80% were seen once; the top ten hold roughly a fifth. Sequenced input: NKG2D-low CD8+ T cells sorted from blood. These receptors were collected from a human donor with alopecia areata.

The count of this clone is one. This chain uses TRBV27 with TRBJ2-1; tentatively, D is TRBD1 (7 bases). This CDR3 spans 17 amino acids. Trimming took 10 bases from V and 0 from J, leaving 22 bases between them. Germline V gene sequence: CDR1 MNHEY, CDR2 SMNVEV (reference sequence). The CDR3, as DNA: TGTGCCACCATGCCCCGGAGGGGGCCGAGCTCCTACAATGAGCAGTTCTTC. Translated, it gives CATMPRRGPSSYNEQFF.

The chain employs TRBV7-9 and TRBJ1-2, with TRBD1 matching 7 bases. CDR1 and CDR2 (germline): SEHNR, FQNEAQ (reference sequence). CDR3 length: 12 residues. V lost 5 bases, J lost 5 bases, and 2 bases stayed unmatched. CDR3 residues: CASSPTGYGYTF. In DNA, the CDR3 is TGTGCCAGCAGCCCGACAGGGTATGGCTACACCTTC.

The DNA of the CDR3 is TGTGCCAGCAGCTCAGGGGGACCGGGACAGAACTATGGCTACACCTTC. Amino acid sequence: CASSSGGPGQNYGYTF. V usage is TRBV7-9 and J usage is TRBJ1-2; 7 bases are a match to TRBD1. Germline-derived CDR1 and CDR2 are SEHNR and FQNEAQ (reference sequence). The CDR3 covers 16 residues. V shed 4 bases, J shed 2 bases, and the junction held 10 bases outside the gene matches.

The chain uses TRBV5-1 and TRBJ2-5; 11 bases are shared with TRBD2. V gave up 4 bases and J gave up 3 bases; unmatched junction bases: 5. Germline assignment: CDR1 SGHRS and CDR2 YFSETQ. This CDR3 comprises 15 residues. The CDR3 nucleotides are TGCGCCAGCAGCCTACCGACTAGCGGGGAAGAGACCCAGTACTTC. Translating gives CASSLPTSGEETQYF.

The V and J genes are TRBV9 and TRBJ2-5, with TRBD2 matching over 7 bases. CDR1 and CDR2 (germline): SGDLS, YYNGEE. The CDR3 runs 16 residues. V lost 0 bases and J lost 3; bases outside the gene matches: 8. The CDR3 region is CASSVGLAVGEETQYF. The CDR3, as DNA: TGTGCCAGCAGCGTAGGGCTAGCGGTGGGGGAAGAGACCCAGTACTTC.

V is TRBV29-1 and J is TRBJ2-5; 13 bases map to TRBD2. Trimming at V came to 5 bases and at J to 5 bases, leaving 5 bases not matched to a gene. Germline CDR1 reads SQVTM; CDR2 reads ANQGSEA. The CDR3 has 14 amino acids. The CDR3 region has the DNA TGCAGCGTTTGGACTAGCGGGGGTCCTGAGACCCAGTACTTC. Translating it yields CSVWTSGGPETQYF.

The chain is built from TRBV10-2 and TRBJ2-1; no reliable D call. Looked up from germline, CDR1 is WSHSY and CDR2 is SAAADI. The CDR3 totals 10 residues. V dropped 5 bases and J dropped 10 bases, with 6 bases sitting between them. The CDR3 coding sequence is TGCGCCAGCAGTTCGGAGGAGCAGTTCTTC. The encoded protein is CASSSEEQFF.

The chain carries TRBV29-1 and TRBJ2-7; TRBD1 is a possible D gene (6 bases). The V end lost 4 bases, the J end lost 5 bases, and 30 bases lay between the germline ends. Germline V gene sequence: CDR1 SQVTM, CDR2 ANQGSEA. CDR3 length equals 18 residues. CDR3: CSVVTLKLKAGTFHEQYF. The CDR3 DNA reads TGCAGCGTTGTTACTCTAAAATTAAAAGCCGGGACATTCCACGAGCAGTACTTC.

This chain joins TRBV5-1 and TRBJ2-3; D might be TRBD1 (5 bases). There are 15 residues in the CDR3. The V gene's germline CDR1 is SGHRS and CDR2 YFSETQ. V dropped 0 bases and J dropped 2 bases, with 10 bases sitting between them. CDR3 sequence reads: CASSLAQVLTDTQYF. The CDR3 region has the DNA TGCGCCAGCAGCTTGGCACAGGTCCTCACAGATACGCAGTATTTT.

By share of the sample, this clone is medium-sized (0.01 to 0.1%). V and J are TRBV10-3 and TRBJ2-3; perhaps TRBD2 as D (5 bases). Germline loops: CDR1 ENHRY, CDR2 SYGVKD. CDR3 size: 15 residues. V gave up 3 bases and J gave up 3 bases, with 13 bases separating them. The CDR3: CAISDEGEETDTQYF. CDR3 bases: TGTGCCATCAGTGACGAGGGAGAAGAAACAGATACGCAGTATTTT.

This clone has more than one count but fewer than ten. This rearrangement joins TRBV19 to TRBJ1-5, with unresolved D. CDR1 is LNHDA and CDR2 is SQIVND in the germline V gene (reference sequence). The length of the CDR3 is 13 residues. The germline V and J ends were trimmed by 5 bases and 0 bases, with 5 bases remaining between them. CDR3 residues: CASSPYSNQPQHF. In DNA form, the CDR3 reads TGTGCCAGTAGTCCCTATAGCAATCAGCCCCAGCATTTT.

The genes are TRBV29-1 and TRBJ2-7, with D unclear. This CDR3 has 11 amino acids. V lost 1 base, J lost 3 bases, and 4 bases lay in between. Looked up from germline, CDR1 is SQVTM and CDR2 is ANQGSEA. The DNA of the CDR3 is TGCAGCGTTGAAGCGGGCTACGAGCAGTACTTC. It yields the protein CSVEAGYEQYF.

V and J are TRBV4-1 and TRBJ2-1, with a tentative D call TRBD2 (5 bases). V lost 0 bases, J lost 4 bases, and 13 bases lay in between. The CDR3 loop spans 16 amino acids. The V gene's germline CDR1 is MGHRA and CDR2 YSYEKL. This CDR3 is CASSQDPGRVYNEQFF. The CDR3 DNA reads as TGCGCCAGCAGCCAAGATCCCGGGCGGGTGTACAATGAGCAGTTCTTC.

The chain recombines TRBV6-1 with TRBJ2-5; 7 positions match TRBD1. The J call could be wrong; TRBJ2-7 is a better fit for the DNA end. The CDR3 sequence is 14 residues long. CDR1 and CDR2 from the germline V gene are MNHNS and SASEGT. The CDR3 DNA reads TGTGCCAGCAGTGTCGGACAGGACTCCTACGAGCAGTACTTC. Translating it yields CASSVGQDSYEQYF.

The rearrangement uses TRBV7-9 and TRBJ2-5; possibly TRBD2 for D (5 bases). Germline V gene data show CDR1 as SEHNR and CDR2 as FQNEAQ (reference sequence). The CDR3 runs 13 residues. Trimming cost V 5 bases and J 4 bases, with 11 bases left between them. CDR3 loop: CASSPSWRETQYF. CDR3 coding DNA: TGTGCCAGCAGCCCTAGCTGGCGAGAGACCCAGTACTTC.

There are a few counts of this clone. V usage is TRBV6-6 and J usage is TRBJ1-4; TRBD1 matches 8 bases. The CDR3 runs 15 residues. Germline-derived CDR1 and CDR2 are MNHNY and SVGAGI (reference sequence). Trimming removed 4 bases from V and 5 bases from J; junction bases left unmatched: 6. For the CDR3, the DNA is TGTGCCAGCAGTTCCGGACAGGGCCTAAATGAAAAACTGTTTTTT. Protein sequence: CASSSGQGLNEKLFF.

Only a few counts were recorded for this clone. The chain carries TRBV7-2 and TRBJ2-7; tentatively, D is TRBD1 (5 bases). Germline CDR1 is SGHTA and CDR2 is FQGNSA. This CDR3 region has 15 residues. The V end lost 5 bases, the J end lost 5 bases, and 19 bases lay between the germline ends. The CDR3 nucleotides are TGTGCCAGCAGCCCGACCTTAGCAGGGTATGACGAGCAGTACTTC. Protein: CASSPTLAGYDEQYF.

The chain has TRBV10-3 and TRBJ2-5, with 7 positions matching TRBD1. CDR3 size: 14 residues. Germline V gene lookup returns CDR1 ENHRY and CDR2 SYGVKD. V lost 3 bases, J lost 5 bases, and 6 bases stayed unmatched. The CDR3 protein is CAISDPGQEETQYF. The CDR3 DNA reads TGTGCCATCAGTGACCCCGGACAGGAGGAGACCCAGTACTTC.

CDR3 residues: CASSPRGGPETQYF. DNA of the CDR3: TGCGCCAGCAGCCCGCGGGGGGGCCCTGAGACCCAGTACTTC. The rearrangement joins TRBV5-1 to TRBJ2-5, with 9 bases aligning to TRBD2. Germline V gene lookup returns CDR1 SGHRS and CDR2 YFSETQ. The CDR3 is 14 amino acids. Germline trimming cut 4 bases from V and 5 bases from J; bases unmatched to any gene: 6.

The CDR3 protein is CSVLTSTGLFF. The CDR3 DNA is TGCAGCGTCCTTACATCAACGGGGCTGTTTTTT. This rearrangement joins TRBV29-1 to TRBJ2-2, with D unclear. Looked up from germline, CDR1 is SQVTM and CDR2 is ANQGSEA. With 6 bases removed from V and 13 bases from J, the gap between germline ends came to 15 bases. This CDR3 contains 11 residues.

This chain joins TRBV5-1 and TRBJ2-7, with 9 bases lining up with TRBD1. Germline lookup yields CDR1 SGHRS and CDR2 YFSETQ. The CDR3 is 14 amino acids. After removal of 2 bases from V and 3 bases from J, the junction contained 3 bases not matched to a gene. Here the CDR3 reads CASSFGTGSYEQYF. DNA of the CDR3: TGCGCCAGCAGCTTCGGGACAGGGAGCTACGAGCAGTACTTC. The whole variable domain, filled in from reference TRBV5-1 and TRBJ2-7, reads KAGVTQTPRYLIKTRGQQVTLSCSPISGHRSVSWYQQTPGQGLQFLFEYFSETQRNKGNFPGRFSGRQFSNSRSEMNVSTLELGDSALYLCASSFGTGSYEQYFGPGTRLTVT.

The chain is built from TRBV30 and TRBJ2-5; D is ambiguous. The germline V and J ends were trimmed by 0 bases and 5 bases, with 13 bases remaining between them. This CDR3 region has 14 residues. CDR1 and CDR2 from the germline V gene are GTSNPN and SVGIG (reference sequence). The CDR3 loop reads CAWSVKVVLETQYF. CDR3 coding DNA: TGTGCCTGGAGTGTAAAGGTGGTCCTGGAGACCCAGTACTTC.

The rearrangement uses TRBV5-6 and TRBJ2-2; D uncertain. The CDR3 loop spans 13 amino acids. V lost 4 bases to trimming and J lost 7 bases, with 11 bases between them. Germline V gene sequence: CDR1 SGHDT, CDR2 YYEEEE. The CDR3 protein is CASSAGWNGELFF. CDR3 in DNA: TGTGCCAGCAGCGCCGGGTGGAACGGGGAGCTGTTTTTT.

The V and J genes are TRBV27 and TRBJ1-3; D gene ambiguous. CDR3 length equals 14 residues. Deletions cut 6 bases from V and 4 bases from J, with 13 bases between. CDR1 is MNHEY and CDR2 is SMNVEV in the germline V gene (reference sequence). CDR3 sequence: CASRPFMGGNTIYF. The CDR3 DNA sequence: TGTGCCAGCAGACCATTTATGGGAGGAAACACCATATATTTT.

V gene TRBV4-1 combines with J gene TRBJ2-3; 10 bases agree with TRBD2. Germline CDR1 is MGHRA and CDR2 is YSYEKL. This CDR3 contains 18 residues. J lost 3 bases, V lost 0 bases, and 9 bases had no gene match. The CDR3 coding sequence is TGCGCCAGCAGCCAAGAGGGTTCGGGGACTAGCGTGACAGATACGCAGTATTTT. Protein product: CASSQEGSGTSVTDTQYF.

The chain has TRBV4-1 and TRBJ2-7; D gene unclear. The CDR3 has 14 residues. Trimming removed 3 bases from V and 0 bases from J, with 9 bases in between. CDR1 MGHRA and CDR2 YSYEKL come from the germline V gene. The CDR3 DNA reads as TGCGCCAGCAGCCATCCCTCGGGCTCCTACGAGCAGTACTTC. As protein: CASSHPSGSYEQYF.

V and J are TRBV9 and TRBJ1-6; D unresolved. V was cut by 4 bases and J by 13 bases, with 6 bases left in between. The CDR3 is made up of 10 amino acids. Looked up from germline, CDR1 is SGDLS and CDR2 is YYNGEE. CDR3 protein: CASSHFPLHF. CDR3 in DNA: TGTGCCAGCAGCCACTTTCCCCTCCACTTT. Drawing the rest from reference TRBV9 and TRBJ1-6, the complete variable domain is DSGVTQTPKHLITATGQRVTLRCSPRSGDLSVYWYQQSLDQGLQFLIQYYNGEERAKGNILERFSAQQFPDLHSELNLSSLELGDSALYFCASSHFPLHFGNGTRLTVT.

This clone was seen just once. This chain connects TRBV6-1 to TRBJ2-1; D is unclear. This CDR3 is built from 13 residues. The ends were cut back, 1 base at V and 6 bases at J, with 7 bases in the middle. Germline CDR1 and CDR2: MNHNS and SASEGT. CDR3 nucleotides: TGTGCCAGCAGTGAAGACTTAATCAATGAGCAGTTCTTC. Translation: CASSEDLINEQFF.